This is a list of T cell receptor beta chains from one sample in a study of control samples from healthy donors and cancer patients. Measured with immunoSEQ multiplex PCR; TCRdb has only the in-frame clones, and not every one. Of 100,000 to 150,000 clones in the sample, about 89% were seen once. Sequences were obtained from blood. These receptors were collected from a man in his sixties in good health. Both conserved end residues are part of each CDR3. A D gene is named only where the DNA matches it firmly. Rows may omit the clone size; those that give it use once, few, many or a size class.

J: TRBJ2-3
size: -
D: TRBD2
V: TRBV7-2
CDR3: CASSPPGGFTDTQYF
DNA: TGTGCCAGCAGCCCCCCGGGGGGGTTCACAGATACGCAGTATTTT

J: TRBJ2-7
size: -
D: TRBD1
V: TRBV30
CDR3: CAWSSPGQGAYEQYF
DNA: TGTGCCTGGAGTTCCCCCGGCCAGGGGGCCTACGAGCAGTACTTC

J: TRBJ1-1
size: -
D: -
V: TRBV9
CDR3: CASSVIPGTMNTEAFF
DNA: TGTGCCAGCAGCGTTATTCCGGGAACGATGAACACTGAAGCTTTCTTT

J: TRBJ2-2
size: once
D: TRBD1
V: TRBV9
CDR3: CASSVSTGTGVPGELFF
DNA: TGTGCCAGCAGCGTCTCAACCGGGACAGGGGTACCCGGGGAGCTGTTTTTT

J: TRBJ2-7
size: -
D: -
V: TRBV11-2
CDR3: CASSFPGVTYEQYF
DNA: TGTGCCAGCAGCTTTCCGGGGGTAACCTACGAGCAGTACTTC

J: TRBJ1-2
size: -
D: -
V: TRBV5-6
CDR3: CASSYQAIYGYTF
DNA: TGTGCCAGCAGCTATCAGGCCATCTATGGCTACACCTTC

J: TRBJ1-1
size: -
D: -
V: TRBV28
CDR3: CASNGQVITHTEAFF
DNA: TGTGCCAGCAACGGGCAGGTTATTACCCACACTGAAGCTTTCTTT

J: TRBJ1-1
size: -
D: -
V: TRBV30
CDR3: CAWSTRGTDTEAFF
DNA: TGTGCCTGGTCTACACGGGGGACCGACACTGAAGCTTTCTTT

J: TRBJ2-7
size: -
D: -
V: TRBV5-1
CDR3: CASSVQGHEQYF
DNA: TGCGCCAGCAGCGTCCAGGGCCACGAGCAGTACTTC

J: TRBJ1-2
size: -
D: TRBD1
V: TRBV2
CDR3: CASRALQGLEGYTF
DNA: TGTGCCAGCAGAGCTCTACAGGGGCTAGAGGGCTACACCTTC

J: TRBJ1-5
size: -
D: -
V: TRBV12-3/TRBV12-4
CDR3: CASSLGRNQPQHF
DNA: TGTGCCAGCAGTTTAGGGCGCAATCAGCCCCAGCATTTT

J: TRBJ1-3
size: -
D: TRBD1
V: TRBV12-3/TRBV12-4
CDR3: CASSRGLGNTIYF
DNA: TGTGCCAGCAGCAGGGGGCTCGGAAACACCATATATTTT

J: TRBJ2-5
size: -
D: TRBD2
V: TRBV7-2
CDR3: CASSIEGRGTPQETQYF
DNA: TGTGCCAGCAGCATAGAGGGGCGGGGGACTCCCCAGGAGACCCAGTACTTC

J: TRBJ1-1
size: -
D: -
V: TRBV15
CDR3: CATSVQPNTEAFF
DNA: TGTGCCACCAGTGTACAGCCGAACACTGAAGCTTTCTTT

J: TRBJ1-2
size: once
D: -
V: TRBV28
CDR3: CASRGNGYTF
DNA: TGTGCCAGCCGGGGGAATGGCTACACCTTC

J: TRBJ2-2
size: -
D: -
V: TRBV12-3/TRBV12-4
CDR3: CASYFSTGELFF
DNA: TGTGCCAGCTATTTCAGCACCGGGGAGCTGTTTTTT

J: TRBJ2-1
size: -
D: TRBD2
V: TRBV28
CDR3: CASSLSSGVSSYNEQFF
DNA: TGTGCCAGCAGTTTGTCTAGCGGGGTTAGCTCCTACAATGAGCAGTTCTTC

J: TRBJ1-2
size: -
D: -
V: TRBV28
CDR3: CASSFRLSNYGYTF
DNA: TGTGCCAGCAGTTTTAGGCTTTCCAACTATGGCTACACCTTC